What follows are 2 T cell receptor beta chains derived from one specimen sequenced in a study of cytomegalovirus exposure and HLA in healthy donors. Assay: immunoSEQ multiplex PCR; the TCRdb copy retains only in-frame clones and omits some. The sample has some 290,000 clones; roughly 86% are singletons. Material: PBMCs. These receptors originate from a man aged 25-40 years in good health and CMV-seronegative.

The chain couples TRBV12-5 to TRBJ2-7, with D possibly being TRBD1 (5 bases). The CDR3 is 16 residues long. Trimming removed 6 bases from V and 0 bases from J, with 18 bases in between. Germline V gives CDR1 LGHNT, CDR2 FRNRAP. CDR3 sequence: CASGTPGPPPSYEQYF. CDR3 nucleotides: TGTGCTAGTGGCACGCCAGGGCCCCCCCCCTCCTACGAGCAGTACTTC.

The genes are TRBV5-1 and TRBJ2-7, with TRBD1 matching 8 bases. This CDR3 region has 13 residues. Germline assignment: CDR1 SGHRS and CDR2 YFSETQ. J gave up 7 bases and V 3 bases, and 6 bases lay outside the gene matches. Here the CDR3 reads CASSSGGVWEQYF. Written as DNA, the CDR3 is TGCGCCAGCAGCTCAGGGGGCGTGTGGGAGCAGTACTTC.